Listed here are 12 T cell receptor beta chains from one sample, sequenced in a study of control samples from healthy donors and cancer patients. The repertoire was sequenced with immunoSEQ multiplex PCR; TCRdb's copy has only in-frame clones and lacks some. The sample records approximately 100,000 clones, just over 85% being singletons. The sample comprised blood. The receptor set was obtained from a man aged 30 to 45 in good health.

This chain joins TRBV9 and TRBJ2-7; D is possibly TRBD1 (6 bases). This CDR3 has 15 residues. The V gene lost 2 bases and the J gene lost 2 bases, with 14 bases spanning the gap. The germline V gene encodes CDR1 SGDLS and CDR2 YYNGEE. The CDR3 nucleotides read TGTGCCAGCAGCGTTACAGGGTACGCCACCTACGAGCAGTACTTC. It codes for CASSVTGYATYEQYF. Using reference TRBV9 and TRBJ2-7 for the parts outside the CDR3, the full variable domain is DSGVTQTPKHLITATGQRVTLRCSPRSGDLSVYWYQQSLDQGLQFLIQYYNGEERAKGNILERFSAQQFPDLHSELNLSSLELGDSALYFCASSVTGYATYEQYFGPGTRLTVT.

The V call is TRBV27, the J call TRBJ1-6; a weak D match, TRBD1 (5 bases). Trimming shortened V by 3 bases and J by 6 bases, and 9 bases separated the two germline ends. Per germline, CDR1 MNHEY and CDR2 SMNVEV (reference sequence). The CDR3 extends over 14 amino acids. The CDR3 sequence is CASSFPQGNSPLHF. DNA of the CDR3: TGTGCCAGCAGTTTTCCTCAGGGTAATTCACCCCTCCACTTT.

In its sample, this clone was seen once. V is TRBV2 and J is TRBJ1-5; a possible D gene is TRBD1 (6 bases). Germline V gives CDR1 SNHLY, CDR2 FYNNEI. V lost 6 bases to trimming and J lost 0 bases, with 18 bases between them. The CDR3 covers 17 residues. CDR3 loop: CASRGGPRSDSNQPQHF. The CDR3 DNA reads as TGTGCCAGCAGGGGGGGGCCAAGATCCGATAGCAATCAGCCCCAGCATTTT.

The chain combines TRBV7-3 with TRBJ2-6; D not resolved. V lost 4 bases and J 2 bases, leaving 6 bases between the germline ends. From germline, CDR1 is SGHTA and CDR2 FQGTGA. This CDR3 region has 14 residues. As DNA, the CDR3 is TGTGCCAGCAGCTCCGGAGCTGGGGCCAACGTCCTGACTTTC. Residues: CASSSGAGANVLTF. The full variable domain, its missing parts supplied by reference TRBV7-3 and TRBJ2-6, is GAGVSQTPSNKVTEKGKYVELRCDPISGHTALYWYRQSLGQGPEFLIYFQGTGAADDSGLPNDRFFAVRPEGSVSTLKIQRTERGDSAVYLCASSSGAGANVLTFGAGSRLTVL.

The chain recombines TRBV5-6 with TRBJ2-6; 12 positions match TRBD2. Germline CDR1 reads SGHDT; CDR2 reads YYEEEE. This CDR3 has 17 amino acids. The trim removed 2 bases at V and 2 bases at J, leaving 2 bases unmatched. The CDR3 DNA is TGTGCCAGCAGCTTAAGACTAGCGGGAGCTGGGGCCAACGTCCTGACTTTC. It encodes CASSLRLAGAGANVLTF.

Only one count was recorded for this clone. This chain links TRBV19 with TRBJ2-1; a weak D match, TRBD1 (5 bases). This CDR3 is built from 15 residues. The V end lost 2 bases, the J end lost 6 bases, and 14 bases lay between the germline ends. Germline V gene sequence: CDR1 LNHDA, CDR2 SQIVND (reference sequence). The DNA of the CDR3 is TGTGCCAGTAGTATAAGGCTTTTGGGGCTCAATGAGCAGTTCTTC. Amino acid sequence: CASSIRLLGLNEQFF.

V usage is TRBV18 and J usage is TRBJ2-1; D is uncertain. The V and J ends lost 2 bases and 2 bases respectively, with 13 bases between them. There are 16 residues in the CDR3. CDR1 and CDR2 (germline): KGHSH, LQKENI. This chain's CDR3 is CASSPFLASAYNEQFF. CDR3 in DNA: TGTGCCAGCTCACCATTTTTAGCTTCTGCCTACAATGAGCAGTTCTTC.

The V call is TRBV5-5, the J call TRBJ2-7; weak D call: TRBD2 (9 bases). Germline V lookup: CDR1 SGHKS, CDR2 YYEKEE (reference sequence). Trimming took off 7 bases at V and 4 bases at J, with 24 bases between the two ends. The length of the CDR3 is 16 residues. CDR3 in amino acids: CASALSGGAGGYEQYF. CDR3 in DNA: TGTGCCAGCGCCCTGTCAGGGGGCGCGGGGGGGTACGAGCAGTACTTC.

The chain carries TRBV7-6 and TRBJ2-2; 8 nucleotides match TRBD2. After removal of 5 bases from V and 6 bases from J, the junction contained 11 bases not matched to a gene. The CDR3 covers 16 residues. From germline, CDR1 is SGHVS and CDR2 FNYEAQ. The CDR3 DNA follows: TGTGCCAGCAGCCCCCGGGGGGGGGCCGGCCCCGGGGAGCTGTTTTTT. Translating it yields CASSPRGGAGPGELFF.

The J gene is TRBJ2-7, the V gene TRBV10-2; D is unclear. V was clipped by 3 bases and J by 4 bases, with 10 bases between them. Germline V gives CDR1 WSHSY, CDR2 SAAADI. This CDR3 has 13 residues. CDR3 amino acids: CASSDPFVYEQYF. For the CDR3, the DNA is TGCGCCAGCAGTGATCCCTTCGTTTACGAGCAGTACTTC.

This clone occurred a few times. V is TRBV5-5 and J is TRBJ1-2, with TRBD1 identical over 9 bases. Germline lookup yields CDR1 SGHKS and CDR2 YYEKEE (reference sequence). V gave up 4 bases and J gave up 2 bases; unmatched junction bases: 3. This CDR3 has 14 residues. CDR3 sequence: CASSPGQGNYGYTF. The CDR3, as DNA: TGTGCCAGCAGCCCTGGACAGGGGAACTATGGCTACACCTTC.

This chain joins TRBV5-6 and TRBJ2-5, with 11 bases aligning to TRBD2. CDR3 length: 17 amino acids. Germline CDR1 SGHDT, CDR2 YYEEEE. J was trimmed by 9 bases and V by 0 bases; bases with no gene match: 13. The CDR3 DNA sequence: TGTGCCAGCAGCTTGGGGATAGCGGGAGGGCCAAGAGACGCCCAGTACTTC. It yields the protein CASSLGIAGGPRDAQYF.